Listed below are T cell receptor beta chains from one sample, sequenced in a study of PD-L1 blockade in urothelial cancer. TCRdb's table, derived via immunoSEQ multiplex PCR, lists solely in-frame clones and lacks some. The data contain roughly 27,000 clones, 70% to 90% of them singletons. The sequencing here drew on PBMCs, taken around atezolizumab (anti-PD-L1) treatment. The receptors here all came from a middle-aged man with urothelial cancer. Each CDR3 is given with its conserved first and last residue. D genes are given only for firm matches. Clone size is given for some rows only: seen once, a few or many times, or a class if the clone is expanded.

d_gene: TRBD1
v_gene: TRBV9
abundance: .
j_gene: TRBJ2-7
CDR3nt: TGTGCCAGCAGCGGGGGGGACAGGGGCTACGAGCAGTACTTC
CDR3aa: CASSGGDRGYEQYF

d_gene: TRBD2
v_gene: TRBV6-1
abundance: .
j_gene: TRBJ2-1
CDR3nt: TGTGCCAGCAGTGAAAGGACTAGCGGGAGTATCTACAATGAGCAGTTCTTC
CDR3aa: CASSERTSGSIYNEQFF

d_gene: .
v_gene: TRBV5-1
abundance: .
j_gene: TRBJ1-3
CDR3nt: TGCGCCAGCAGCCCTATGTTTGGAAACACCATATATTTT
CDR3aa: CASSPMFGNTIYF

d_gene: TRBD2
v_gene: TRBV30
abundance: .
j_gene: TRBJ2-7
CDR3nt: TGTGCCTGGAGTGGGGGGACTAGCGGGCTCTACTTC
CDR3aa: CAWSGGTSGLYF

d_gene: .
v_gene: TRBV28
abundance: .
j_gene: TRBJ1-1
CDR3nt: TGTGCCAGCAGTTTGGGGACACACACTGAAGCTTTCTTT
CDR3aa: CASSLGTHTEAFF

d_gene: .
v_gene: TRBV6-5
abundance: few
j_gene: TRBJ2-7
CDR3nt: TGTGCCAGCAGTTACTCGGAGCCCCCTATCTACGAGCAGTACTTC
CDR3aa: CASSYSEPPIYEQYF

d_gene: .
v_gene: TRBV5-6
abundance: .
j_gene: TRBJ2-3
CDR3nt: TGTGCCAGCAGCTTGTTACCCGGACAGACCCATACGCAGTATTTT
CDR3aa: CASSLLPGQTHTQYF

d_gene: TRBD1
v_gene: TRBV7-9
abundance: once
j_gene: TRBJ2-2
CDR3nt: TGTGCCAGTGAGGGACAGGGGGCTCGGTCGGACACCGGGGAGCTGTTTTTT
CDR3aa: CASEGQGARSDTGELFF

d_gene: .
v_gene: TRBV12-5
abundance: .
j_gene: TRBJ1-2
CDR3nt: TGTGCTAGTGGTTTAGGGGTGGTCCTCTATGGCTACACCTTC
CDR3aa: CASGLGVVLYGYTF

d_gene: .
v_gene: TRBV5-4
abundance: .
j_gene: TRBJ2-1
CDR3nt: TGTGCCAGCAGGATTGGAGGGTCCTTAATATACAATGAGCAGTTCTTC
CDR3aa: CASRIGGSLIYNEQFF

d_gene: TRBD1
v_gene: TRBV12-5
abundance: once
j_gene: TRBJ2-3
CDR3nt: TGTGCTAGTGGTCGGGACAGGGAGGGGGATACGCAGTATTTT
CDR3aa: CASGRDREGDTQYF

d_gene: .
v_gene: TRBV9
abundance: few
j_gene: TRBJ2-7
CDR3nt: TGTGCCAGCGGAGCAGGGGCGTCGTCCTACGAGCAGTACTTC
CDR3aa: CASGAGASSYEQYF

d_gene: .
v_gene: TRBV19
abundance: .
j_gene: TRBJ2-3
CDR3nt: TGTGCCAGTAGTATTAACAGGGTGGTAGATACGCAGTATTTT
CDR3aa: CASSINRVVDTQYF

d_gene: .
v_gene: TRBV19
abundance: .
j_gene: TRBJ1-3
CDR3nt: TGTGCCAGTCACGTCTACCCCTTTGGAAACACCATATATTTT
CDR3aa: CASHVYPFGNTIYF

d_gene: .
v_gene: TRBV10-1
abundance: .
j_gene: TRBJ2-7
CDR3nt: TGCGCCAGCAGTGAGTCCCGGGGGACCTACGAGCAGTACTTC
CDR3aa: CASSESRGTYEQYF

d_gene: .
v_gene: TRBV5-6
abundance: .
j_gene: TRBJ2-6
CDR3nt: TGTGCCAGCAGCTTGGCGGGCTCTGGGGCCAACGTCCTGACTTTC
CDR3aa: CASSLAGSGANVLTF

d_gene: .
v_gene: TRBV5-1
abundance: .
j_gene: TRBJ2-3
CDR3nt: TGCGCCAGCAGCTTGGTGGTCCGCGGGCAGGAAGATACGCAGTATTTT
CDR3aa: CASSLVVRGQEDTQYF

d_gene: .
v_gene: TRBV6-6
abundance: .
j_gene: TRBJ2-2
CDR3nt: TGTGCCAGCAGCCCACTTCGGCGGGGGAACACCGGGGAGCTGTTTTTT
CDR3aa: CASSPLRRGNTGELFF

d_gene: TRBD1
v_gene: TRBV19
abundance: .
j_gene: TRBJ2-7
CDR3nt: TGTGCCAGTAGTCCATGGGACAGCCCCTACGAGCAGTACTTC
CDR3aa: CASSPWDSPYEQYF

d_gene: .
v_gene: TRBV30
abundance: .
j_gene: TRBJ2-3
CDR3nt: TGTGCCTGGGCCCCGGGCGGGGCTAGCACAGATACGCAGTATTTT
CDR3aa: CAWAPGGASTDTQYF

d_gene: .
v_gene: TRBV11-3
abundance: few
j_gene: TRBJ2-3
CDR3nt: TGTGCCAGCAGCTTGGGCGGATTTGGACAGCCAGACACAGATACGCAGTATTTT
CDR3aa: CASSLGGFGQPDTDTQYF

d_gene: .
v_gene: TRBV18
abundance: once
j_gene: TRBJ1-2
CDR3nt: TGTGCCAGCTCCCGAGGCCAGTACTATGGCTACACCTTC
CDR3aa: CASSRGQYYGYTF

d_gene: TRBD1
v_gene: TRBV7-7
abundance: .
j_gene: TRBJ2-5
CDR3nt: TGTGCCAGCAGCCGGACAGGGTTCGGGGAGACCCAGTACTTC
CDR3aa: CASSRTGFGETQYF

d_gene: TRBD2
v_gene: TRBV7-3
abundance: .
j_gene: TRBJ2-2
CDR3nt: TGTGCCAGCAGCTTAAAAGCGGGGGGGCCCGGGGAGCTGTTTTTT
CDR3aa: CASSLKAGGPGELFF